Reported below is one TCR beta chain. Its antigen is not identified. Assay: immunoSEQ multiplex PCR; the TCRdb copy retains only in-frame clones and omits some. The sample comprises fewer than 100,000 clones, 82% of which are singletons, and around a sixth rests with the top ten. V shed 6 bases, J shed 2 bases, and the junction held 7 bases outside the gene matches. CDR1 MDHEN and CDR2 SYDVKM come from the germline V gene. This CDR3 contains 15 residues. These data come from a study of Ad26.COV2.S vaccination and SARS-CoV-2 variants. Overall study findings and caveats: Spike-specific TCR breadth was greater after Ad26.COV2.S than placebo.

The sample in question was peripheral blood, obtained after recovery from COVID-19. The chain joins TRBV28 to TRBJ2-4; 7 bases are shared with TRBD1. The sequence was collected from a human donor who had recovered from COVID-19. CDR3 sequence reads: CASRPTGATKNIQYF. CDR3 bases: TGTGCCAGCAGACCAACAGGGGCGACCAAAAACATTCAGTACTTC. The full variable domain, completed using reference TRBV28 and TRBJ2-4, is DVKVTQSSRYLVKRTGEKVFLECVQDMDHENMFWYRQDPGLGLRLIYFSYDVKMKEKGDIPEGYSVSREKKERFSLILESASTNQTSMYLCASRPTGATKNIQYFGAGTRLSVL.